This T cell receptor beta chain is drawn from a study of T cell responses to AZD1222 COVID-19 vaccine. Generated by immunoSEQ multiplex PCR, the TCRdb table keeps only in-frame clones and is missing some. The table includes some 200,000 clones, around 90% detected once. Worth noting for this clone: What it recognizes is unknown.

Study-wide results and caveats: White British ancestry dominated among donors, who included more females, and clonal diversity was possibly underestimated. Only a handful of AZD1222 recipients tested seropositive at baseline.

CDR1 is MGHDK and CDR2 is SYGVNS in the germline V gene. There are 13 residues in the CDR3. The V end was cut by 4 bases, the J end by 6 bases, with 10 bases between. This rearrangement joins TRBV25-1 to TRBJ2-1; D is tentatively TRBD1 or TRBD2 (6 bases each). This material consisted of peripheral blood, taken on day 0 of AZD1222 vaccination. The clonotype comes from an adult in good health. CDR3 region: CASSVQGGNEQFF. Written as DNA, the CDR3 is TGTGCCAGCAGTGTACAGGGAGGCAATGAGCAGTTCTTC.